The next 15 T cell receptor beta chains were all read from a single sample in a study of T cell repertoires in cytomegalovirus infection. No cognate antigen is known for these TCRs. In TCRdb, the reads were re-called with MiXCR into one record per CDR3 protein. Among tens of thousands of distinct CDR3 sequences, 20% to 30% were seen once, and the ten largest hold approximately 51%. The specimen was CD8+ T cells from cultured PBMCs, collected from culture after CMV antigen stimulation. The receptors here all came from a human donor in good health (CMV status not recorded). Some clones in this sample may be carry-over from other donors' samples.

This clonotype occurred a few times. The rearrangement joins TRBV28 to TRBJ1-2, with D maybe TRBD1 (5 bases). V was clipped by 6 bases and J by 8 bases, with 22 bases between them. The CDR3 loop spans 15 amino acids. CDR1 and CDR2 from the germline V gene are MDHEN and SYDVKM. CDR3 sequence reads: CASSTYLQPGGGYTF. The DNA for the CDR3 is TGTGCCAGCAGCACATACCTGCAACCGGGGGGAGGCTACACCTTC.

This clonotype showed up just a few times. The chain employs TRBV27 and TRBJ2-7; D may match TRBD1 or TRBD2 (5 bases each). Germline CDR1 and CDR2: MNHEY and SMNVEV (reference sequence). Trimming removed 3 bases from V and 6 bases from J, with 9 bases in between. CDR3 size: 12 residues. The CDR3 DNA follows: TGTGCCAGCAGTTTCCGGGACCGCGAGCAGTACTTC. As protein: CASSFRDREQYF.

The V gene is TRBV9, the J gene TRBJ2-2; a weak D match, TRBD2 (6 bases). In germline, CDR1 is SGDLS, CDR2 YYNGEE. The CDR3 has 15 residues. Trimming removed 4 bases from V and 5 bases from J, with 15 bases in between. The DNA of the CDR3 is TGTGCCAGCAGCCCCCCGGCCAGCGGGACCGGGGAGCTGTTTTTT. It encodes CASSPPASGTGELFF.

Regarding this clonotype: This may arise from a read error, as a much more abundant clone is one base away. This chain connects TRBV4-1 to TRBJ2-5; TRBD2 aligns across 11 bases. Per germline, CDR1 MGHRA and CDR2 YSYEKL. The length of the CDR3 is 17 residues. The ends lost 1 base at V and 5 bases at J; junction bases unmatched: 9. Here the CDR3 DNA reads TGCGCCAGCAGCCAAGGGGAACTAGCGGGAGTTGCGGAGACCCAGTACTTC. It encodes CASSQGELAGVAETQYF.

The table lists this clonotype with a few counts. The gene calls are TRBV28 and TRBJ2-3; D may correspond to TRBD1 or TRBD2 (6 bases each). V lost 5 bases and J lost 5, with 17 bases in between. Germline CDR1 reads MDHEN; CDR2 reads SYDVKM. This CDR3 has 15 amino acids. The CDR3 here is CASSPTHGGGDTQYF. CDR3 sequence (DNA): TGTGCCAGCAGTCCTACGCACGGAGGGGGAGATACGCAGTATTTT.

This clonotype was observed at least ten times. The chain recombines TRBV7-2 with TRBJ2-5; D may be TRBD2 (5 bases). The V and J ends lost 1 base and 5 bases respectively, with 17 bases between them. CDR1 SGHTA and CDR2 FQGNSA come from the germline V gene. The CDR3 runs to 16 residues. CDR3: CASSLGIAPGVETQYF. For the CDR3, the DNA is TGTGCCAGCAGCTTAGGAATAGCGCCAGGAGTGGAGACCCAGTACTTC.

The V gene is TRBV12-5, the J gene TRBJ2-7; weak D call: TRBD1 (6 bases). This CDR3 is 13 amino acids long. CDR1 LGHNT and CDR2 FRNRAP come from the germline V gene. V lost 5 bases, J lost 6 bases, and 14 bases lay in between. CDR3 loop: CASGQYQGTEQYF. DNA for the CDR3: TGTGCTAGTGGTCAATATCAGGGGACCGAGCAGTACTTC.

This chain connects TRBV11-2 to TRBJ2-3; weak D call: TRBD1 (6 bases). V was trimmed by 5 bases and J by 6 bases, leaving 12 bases between them. CDR1 is SGHAT and CDR2 is FQNNGV in the germline V gene. The CDR3 runs 13 residues. The CDR3 here is CASSTGHRDTQYF. The CDR3 region has the DNA TGTGCCAGCAGCACGGGACACCGGGATACGCAGTATTTT.

This clonotype was recorded a few times. The rearrangement links TRBV12-3 or TRBV12-4 to TRBJ1-4; D unresolved. V lost 5 bases and J 13 bases, leaving 20 bases between the germline ends. CDR3 length: 14 amino acids. CDR3 residues: CASSPSGARLGLFF. The CDR3 DNA sequence: TGTGCCAGCAGTCCCTCCGGTGCCCGTCTTGGACTGTTTTTT.

This clonotype appeared once. A much bigger clone sits one base away, suggesting this may be a read error. The chain joins TRBV7-6 to TRBJ2-7; D might be TRBD1 (6 bases). Germline CDR1 is SGHVS and CDR2 is FNYEAQ. Trimming removed 4 bases at V and 3 bases at J, with 16 bases between. The length of the CDR3 is 15 residues. The CDR3 coding sequence is TGTGCCAGCAGCTCGGGAACAGGGACCTACTACGAGCAGTACTTC. Protein sequence: CASSSGTGTYYEQYF.

This chain links TRBV5-5 with TRBJ2-7, with 12 nucleotides matching TRBD2. V shed 2 bases and J 6 bases; nucleotides not matched to a gene: 9. CDR3 length: 16 amino acids. From germline, CDR1 is SGHKS and CDR2 YYEKEE (reference sequence). Here the CDR3 DNA reads TGTGCCAGCAGCTTAATACTAGCGGGAGGTCACGGCGAGCAGTACTTC. It codes for CASSLILAGGHGEQYF.

The chain carries TRBV27 and TRBJ2-7, with D uncertain. The germline V and J ends were trimmed by 5 bases and 3 bases, with 14 bases remaining between them. The CDR3 is 14 residues long. The germline V gene encodes CDR1 MNHEY and CDR2 SMNVEV (reference sequence). DNA for the CDR3: TGTGCCAGCAGTACCTGGAACAGAAACTACGAGCAGTACTTC. It is translated as CASSTWNRNYEQYF.

This clonotype has just a few counts. The gene calls are TRBV9 and TRBJ2-3; D remains ambiguous. The CDR3 sequence is 11 residues long. Trimming removed 0 bases at V and 8 bases at J, with 4 bases between. Germline CDR1 and CDR2: SGDLS and YYNGEE. In nucleotides, the CDR3 is TGTGCCAGCAGCGTAGCGGGTACGCAGTATTTT. Translation gives CASSVAGTQYF.

This clonotype showed up just a few times. This chain uses TRBV20-1 with TRBJ2-7, with 9 bases fitting TRBD2. The CDR3 contains 17 residues. Per the germline V gene, CDR1 is DFQATT and CDR2 is SNEGSKA (reference sequence). After removal of 3 bases from V and 1 base from J, the junction contained 13 bases not matched to a gene. The CDR3 DNA follows: TGCAGTGCTAGGGATTTTTCCGGGACTAGCAGTTCCTACGAGCAGTACTTC. It yields the protein CSARDFSGTSSSYEQYF.

The chain links TRBV25-1 to TRBJ2-2; D remains unclear. V was cut by 2 bases and J by 0 bases, with 13 bases left in between. Germline V gene sequence: CDR1 MGHDK, CDR2 SYGVNS. This CDR3 contains 17 residues. Here the CDR3 reads CASSEKKWTANTGELFF. CDR3 bases: TGTGCCAGCAGTGAAAAAAAATGGACGGCGAACACCGGGGAGCTGTTTTTT.